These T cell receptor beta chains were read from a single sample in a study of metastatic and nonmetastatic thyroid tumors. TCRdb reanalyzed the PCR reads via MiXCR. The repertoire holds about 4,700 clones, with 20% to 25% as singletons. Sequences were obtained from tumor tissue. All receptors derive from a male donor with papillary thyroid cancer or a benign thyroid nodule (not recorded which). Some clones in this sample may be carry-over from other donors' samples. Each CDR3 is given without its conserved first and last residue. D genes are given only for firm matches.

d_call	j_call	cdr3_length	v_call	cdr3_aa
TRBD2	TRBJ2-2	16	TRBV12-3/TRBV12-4	ASTSELAGGVDTGELF
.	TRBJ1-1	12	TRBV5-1	ASRIGSMNTEAF
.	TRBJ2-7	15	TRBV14	ASSQDRLSGGTYEQY
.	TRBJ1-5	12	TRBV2	ASSGQISNQPQH
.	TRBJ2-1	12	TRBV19	ASSMGRSYNEQF
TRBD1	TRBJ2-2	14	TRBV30	ATKPGTGVVTGELF
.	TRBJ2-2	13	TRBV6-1	ATHPGPIRTGELF
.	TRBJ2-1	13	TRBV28	ASSSTGTTFNEQF
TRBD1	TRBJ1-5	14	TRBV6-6	ASSYSTGAPNQPQH
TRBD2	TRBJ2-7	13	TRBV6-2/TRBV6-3	ASSYTPAGVGEQY
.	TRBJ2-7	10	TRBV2	ASKADPGSTD
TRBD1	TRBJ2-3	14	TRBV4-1	ASSRRPGQGGDTQY
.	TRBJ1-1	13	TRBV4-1	ASSAREYMNTEAS
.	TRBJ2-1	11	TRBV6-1	ASSLPSYNEQF
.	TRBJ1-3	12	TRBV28	ASTIGGGRNTIY
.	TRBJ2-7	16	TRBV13	ANSLHEGLAPPSYEQY
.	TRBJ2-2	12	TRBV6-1	ASSPRGGSGELF
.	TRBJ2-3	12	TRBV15	ATSRARATDTQY
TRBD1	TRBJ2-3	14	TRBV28	ASSLRADRGRDTQY
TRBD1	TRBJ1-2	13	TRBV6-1	ASSEVRTGPYGYT
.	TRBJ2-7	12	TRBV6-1	ASSAGGRVREQY
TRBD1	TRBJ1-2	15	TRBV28	ASSFETGAAWDYGYT
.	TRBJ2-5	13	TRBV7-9	ASNIGGGAQETQY
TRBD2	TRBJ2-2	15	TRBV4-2	ASSQGLAGPNTGELF
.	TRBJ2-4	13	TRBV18	ASSPLEGAKNIQY
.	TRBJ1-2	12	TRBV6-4	ASSDSGDRDGYT
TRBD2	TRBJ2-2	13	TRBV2	ASTFSGGSVGELF
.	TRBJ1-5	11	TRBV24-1	ATSSGPNQPQH
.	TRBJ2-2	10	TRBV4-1	ASSRITGELF
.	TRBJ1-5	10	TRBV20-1	SVGGPREPQH
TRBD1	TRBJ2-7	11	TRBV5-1	ASSLGQGQEQY
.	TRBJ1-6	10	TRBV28	ASRRMASPLH
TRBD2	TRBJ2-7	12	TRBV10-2	ASSESGGTYEQY
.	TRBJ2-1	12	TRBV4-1	ASSQVGESIEQF
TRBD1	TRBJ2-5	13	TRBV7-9	ASSLPDRVGETQY
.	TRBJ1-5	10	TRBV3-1	ASSQDWGPQH
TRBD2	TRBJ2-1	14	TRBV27	ASSLLTSAAYNEQF
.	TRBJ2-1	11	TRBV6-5	ASSYSGSDEQF
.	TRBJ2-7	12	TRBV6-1	ASSFRDGPYEQY
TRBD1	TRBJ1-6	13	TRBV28	AILGQGVRNSPLH
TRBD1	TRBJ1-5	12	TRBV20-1	SAYLGQVNQPQH
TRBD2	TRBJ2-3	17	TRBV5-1	ASSRGLAGGPPSTDTQY
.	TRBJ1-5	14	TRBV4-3	ASSHQDEDSNQPQH
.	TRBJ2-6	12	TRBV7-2	ASSRTSGANVLT
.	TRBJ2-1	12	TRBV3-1	ASSGGLRFDEQF
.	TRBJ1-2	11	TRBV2	ASSGTLLYGYT
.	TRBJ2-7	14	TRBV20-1	SARDPKGVSSYEQY
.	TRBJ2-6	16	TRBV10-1	ASTERAGTLSGANVLT
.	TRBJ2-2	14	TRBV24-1	ATSDFEGYSTGELF
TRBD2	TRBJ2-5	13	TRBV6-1	ASSEAAGDQETQY
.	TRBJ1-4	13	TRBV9	ASSSRLATNEKLF
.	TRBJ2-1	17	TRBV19	ASSISPIQGYLAYNEQF
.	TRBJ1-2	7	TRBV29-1	SVDDGYT